This is a list of T cell receptor beta chains from one sample in a study of shared clonotypes between healthy human individuals. Produced via immunoSEQ multiplex PCR; TCRdb's table is partial and in-frame only. The table lists approximately 2.3 million clones, 85% to 95% of them singletons. Material: naive CD4+ T cells from PBMCs. Receptors originate from a man between 18 and 29 years old in good health. Some clones in this sample may be carry-over from other donors' samples. The CDR3 runs from the conserved cysteine through the conserved F or W. Fields, in order: CDR3 protein, CDR3 DNA, clone size, D gene, J gene, V gene. A D gene is named only where the DNA matches it firmly. The size field is filled for only some rows; it gives once, few, many or a size class.

CDR3aa: CASRSGQGDAKYQETQYF; CDR3nt: TGTGCCAGCAGAAGTGGACAGGGGGACGCTAAATACCAAGAGACCCAGTACTTC; abundance: -; d_gene: TRBD1; j_gene: TRBJ2-5; v_gene: TRBV28
CDR3aa: CASSTQTGGASYEQYF; CDR3nt: TGTGCCAGCAGCACCCAGACAGGGGGGGCTTCCTACGAGCAGTACTTC; abundance: -; d_gene: TRBD1; j_gene: TRBJ2-7; v_gene: TRBV9
CDR3aa: CASSGTGLYEQYF; CDR3nt: TGTGCCAGCAGCGGGACAGGACTCTACGAGCAGTACTTC; abundance: few; d_gene: TRBD1; j_gene: TRBJ2-7; v_gene: TRBV2
CDR3aa: CASSAWGTQYF; CDR3nt: TGTGCCAGCAGCGCGTGGGGTACGCAGTATTTT; abundance: -; d_gene: -; j_gene: TRBJ2-3; v_gene: TRBV2
CDR3aa: CASSLRSAGAGGELFF; CDR3nt: TGTGCCAGCAGCTTAAGGTCGGCAGGGGCAGGCGGGGAGCTGTTTTTT; abundance: -; d_gene: -; j_gene: TRBJ2-2; v_gene: TRBV7-3
CDR3aa: CASSLSGTGQRTEAFF; CDR3nt: TGTGCCAGCAGCTTATCCGGGACAGGGCAGAGGACTGAAGCTTTCTTT; abundance: -; d_gene: TRBD1; j_gene: TRBJ1-1; v_gene: TRBV7-9
CDR3aa: CASSRTGGPNQPQHF; CDR3nt: TGTGCCAGCAGCCGAACAGGTGGGCCCAATCAGCCCCAGCATTTT; abundance: -; d_gene: -; j_gene: TRBJ1-5; v_gene: TRBV7-2
CDR3aa: CASSLRVGSYGYTF; CDR3nt: TGCGCCAGCAGCTTGAGGGTAGGGAGCTATGGCTACACCTTC; abundance: -; d_gene: -; j_gene: TRBJ1-2; v_gene: TRBV5-1
CDR3aa: CASSHPRGGGKYEQYF; CDR3nt: TGCGCCAGCAGCCATCCAAGGGGAGGGGGCAAATACGAGCAGTACTTC; abundance: -; d_gene: -; j_gene: TRBJ2-7; v_gene: TRBV4-1
CDR3aa: CASRLAGGGQQFF; CDR3nt: TGTGCCAGCAGACTAGCGGGAGGGGGCCAGCAGTTCTTC; abundance: -; d_gene: TRBD2; j_gene: TRBJ2-1; v_gene: TRBV5-4
CDR3aa: CASRGKAGGRTSSYNEQFF; CDR3nt: TGCGCCAGCAGGGGCAAGGCGGGAGGCCGGACTAGCTCCTACAATGAGCAGTTCTTC; abundance: -; d_gene: TRBD2; j_gene: TRBJ2-1; v_gene: TRBV10-1
CDR3aa: CASSMFRSLRANVLTF; CDR3nt: TGTGCCAGTAGTATGTTCCGGTCCCTTAGGGCCAACGTCCTGACTTTC; abundance: -; d_gene: -; j_gene: TRBJ2-6; v_gene: TRBV19
CDR3aa: CASSEASGRASTQYF; CDR3nt: TGTGCCAGCAGTGAGGCTAGCGGGAGGGCAAGTACGCAGTATTTT; abundance: -; d_gene: TRBD2; j_gene: TRBJ2-3; v_gene: TRBV25-1
CDR3aa: CASSFGGSGNQPQHF; CDR3nt: TGTGCCAGCAGTTTTGGGGGATCGGGCAATCAGCCCCAGCATTTT; abundance: -; d_gene: -; j_gene: TRBJ1-5; v_gene: TRBV28
CDR3aa: CASSLGRRDRGFHEQYF; CDR3nt: TGTGCCAGCAGCTTAGGCCGGCGAGACAGGGGGTTCCACGAGCAGTACTTC; abundance: -; d_gene: TRBD1; j_gene: TRBJ2-7; v_gene: TRBV13
CDR3aa: CASSPRGGELFF; CDR3nt: TGTGCCAGCAGCCCCCGAGGCGGGGAGCTGTTTTTT; abundance: -; d_gene: -; j_gene: TRBJ2-2; v_gene: TRBV5-6
CDR3aa: CASSIVEAGKRDTQYF; CDR3nt: TGTGCCAGTAGTATTGTGGAAGCGGGAAAACGAGATACGCAGTATTTT; abundance: -; d_gene: TRBD2; j_gene: TRBJ2-3; v_gene: TRBV19
CDR3aa: CASRKTSTDTQYF; CDR3nt: TGTGCCAGCAGGAAGACATCCACAGATACGCAGTATTTT; abundance: -; d_gene: -; j_gene: TRBJ2-3; v_gene: TRBV6-5
CDR3aa: CATSREGSGTFPSYEQYF; CDR3nt: TGTGCCACCAGCAGAGAAGGTAGCGGAACCTTTCCCTCCTACGAGCAGTACTTC; abundance: -; d_gene: -; j_gene: TRBJ2-7; v_gene: TRBV15
CDR3aa: CASITAGLYEQYF; CDR3nt: TGTGCCAGCATTACTGCGGGACTCTACGAGCAGTACTTC; abundance: -; d_gene: -; j_gene: TRBJ2-7; v_gene: TRBV28
CDR3aa: CAWSVTRGADGYTF; CDR3nt: TGTGCCTGGAGTGTAACCCGGGGGGCGGATGGCTACACCTTC; abundance: few; d_gene: -; j_gene: TRBJ1-2; v_gene: TRBV30
CDR3aa: CASSLAQGWGNEQFF; CDR3nt: TGCGCCAGCAGCTTGGCCCAGGGATGGGGCAATGAGCAGTTCTTC; abundance: -; d_gene: -; j_gene: TRBJ2-1; v_gene: TRBV5-1
CDR3aa: CASSLEPGQGQEKLFF; CDR3nt: TGTGCCAGCAGCCTGGAGCCGGGACAAGGACAAGAAAAACTGTTTTTT; abundance: -; d_gene: -; j_gene: TRBJ1-4; v_gene: TRBV4-2
CDR3aa: CASSDPGQGALKQYF; CDR3nt: TGTGCCAGCAGTGACCCGGGACAGGGGGCGTTAAAGCAGTACTTC; abundance: -; d_gene: TRBD1; j_gene: TRBJ2-7; v_gene: TRBV6-1
CDR3aa: CASSVTGVGYGYTF; CDR3nt: TGTGCCAGCAGTGTTACGGGGGTAGGCTATGGCTACACCTTC; abundance: -; d_gene: -; j_gene: TRBJ1-2; v_gene: TRBV6-1
CDR3aa: CASSVGSQYSGNTIYF; CDR3nt: TGTGCCAGCAGCGTAGGGTCTCAGTACTCTGGAAACACCATATATTTT; abundance: -; d_gene: -; j_gene: TRBJ1-3; v_gene: TRBV9
CDR3aa: CSGARDNEQFF; CDR3nt: TGCAGCGGAGCAAGGGACAATGAGCAGTTCTTC; abundance: -; d_gene: -; j_gene: TRBJ2-1; v_gene: TRBV29-1
CDR3aa: CASSRGTGRYEQYF; CDR3nt: TGTGCCAGCAGCAGGGGGACAGGGAGATACGAGCAGTACTTC; abundance: -; d_gene: TRBD1; j_gene: TRBJ2-7; v_gene: TRBV5-8
CDR3aa: CASTPMGASTDTQYF; CDR3nt: TGTGCCAGCACCCCAATGGGCGCGAGCACAGATACGCAGTATTTT; abundance: -; d_gene: -; j_gene: TRBJ2-3; v_gene: TRBV7-2
CDR3aa: CASSALAGTDTQYF; CDR3nt: TGCGCCAGCAGCGCATTAGCGGGGACAGATACGCAGTATTTT; abundance: -; d_gene: TRBD2; j_gene: TRBJ2-3; v_gene: TRBV5-1
CDR3aa: CASSEARGSTEAFF; CDR3nt: TGTGCCAGCAGTGAAGCGAGGGGTTCCACTGAAGCTTTCTTT; abundance: -; d_gene: -; j_gene: TRBJ1-1; v_gene: TRBV6-1
CDR3aa: CASSSHRDRGYGYTF; CDR3nt: TGTGCCAGCAGTTCACACCGGGACAGGGGCTATGGCTACACCTTC; abundance: -; d_gene: TRBD1; j_gene: TRBJ1-2; v_gene: TRBV27
CDR3aa: CASSLGTSGSISYEQYF; CDR3nt: TGTGCCAGCTCCCTGGGGACTAGCGGGAGTATCTCCTACGAGCAGTACTTC; abundance: -; d_gene: TRBD2; j_gene: TRBJ2-7; v_gene: TRBV18
CDR3aa: CASSLGAGVSDTQYF; CDR3nt: TGTGCCAGCAGTTTGGGAGCGGGAGTTTCAGATACGCAGTATTTT; abundance: -; d_gene: TRBD2; j_gene: TRBJ2-3; v_gene: TRBV7-3
CDR3aa: CASSLERADEKLFF; CDR3nt: TGTGCCAGCAGCTTAGAAAGGGCGGATGAAAAACTGTTTTTT; abundance: -; d_gene: -; j_gene: TRBJ1-4; v_gene: TRBV7-9
CDR3aa: CASSRPERQPQHF; CDR3nt: TGTGCCAGCAGCCGACCGGAGCGCCAGCCCCAGCATTTT; abundance: few; d_gene: -; j_gene: TRBJ1-5; v_gene: TRBV28
CDR3aa: CASSQAGGWNTEAFF; CDR3nt: TGCGCCAGCAGCCAGGCCGGAGGTTGGAACACTGAAGCTTTCTTT; abundance: -; d_gene: -; j_gene: TRBJ1-1; v_gene: TRBV4-1
CDR3aa: CASSPVGSVTDTQYF; CDR3nt: TGTGCCAGCAGCCCTGTAGGGAGCGTCACAGATACGCAGTATTTT; abundance: -; d_gene: -; j_gene: TRBJ2-3; v_gene: TRBV7-3
CDR3aa: CASRGRVAKNIQYF; CDR3nt: TGTGCCAGCAGGGGCCGGGTGGCCAAAAACATTCAGTACTTC; abundance: once; d_gene: -; j_gene: TRBJ2-4; v_gene: TRBV2
CDR3aa: CAIMGNPNTEAFF; CDR3nt: TGTGCCATCATGGGGAATCCGAACACTGAAGCTTTCTTT; abundance: -; d_gene: -; j_gene: TRBJ1-1; v_gene: TRBV10-3
CDR3aa: CASRLPIGQGRSGYTF; CDR3nt: TGTGCAAGTCGCTTACCGATAGGACAGGGGAGGTCTGGCTACACCTTC; abundance: -; d_gene: -; j_gene: TRBJ1-2; v_gene: TRBV12-2
CDR3aa: CASSVRLAGGPGTGELFF; CDR3nt: TGTGCCAGCAGCGTTAGACTAGCGGGAGGGCCGGGCACCGGGGAGCTGTTTTTT; abundance: -; d_gene: TRBD2; j_gene: TRBJ2-2; v_gene: TRBV7-6
CDR3aa: CASSRSGSYEQYF; CDR3nt: TGTGCCAGCAGCAGGTCAGGCTCCTACGAGCAGTACTTC; abundance: -; d_gene: -; j_gene: TRBJ2-7; v_gene: TRBV5-8
CDR3aa: CASSPTEGGADGYTF; CDR3nt: TGTGCCAGCTCACCTACCGAAGGGGGCGCGGACGGCTACACCTTC; abundance: -; d_gene: TRBD1; j_gene: TRBJ1-2; v_gene: TRBV18
CDR3aa: CASSLDRTEAFF; CDR3nt: TGTGCCAGCAGCTTGGATCGCACTGAAGCTTTCTTT; abundance: -; d_gene: -; j_gene: TRBJ1-1; v_gene: TRBV5-4
CDR3aa: CASSYHSGLAGGEQFF; CDR3nt: TGTGCCAGCAGTTACCACTCGGGACTAGCGGGAGGGGAGCAGTTCTTC; abundance: once; d_gene: TRBD2; j_gene: TRBJ2-1; v_gene: TRBV27
CDR3aa: CASSSSPGTDVYEQYF; CDR3nt: TGTGCCAGCAGCTCGTCCCCCGGGACGGATGTCTACGAGCAGTACTTC; abundance: -; d_gene: -; j_gene: TRBJ2-7; v_gene: TRBV7-9
CDR3aa: CASSPSILQPQHF; CDR3nt: TGTGCCAGCTCACCCTCAATCCTCCAGCCCCAGCATTTT; abundance: -; d_gene: -; j_gene: TRBJ1-5; v_gene: TRBV18
CDR3aa: CAWCTDRPQYSPLHF; CDR3nt: TGTGCCTGGTGCACCGACCGTCCCCAGTATTCACCCCTCCACTTT; abundance: -; d_gene: -; j_gene: TRBJ1-6; v_gene: TRBV30
CDR3aa: CASSFQGAGTEAFF; CDR3nt: TGTGCCAGCAGCTTCCAGGGTGCGGGCACTGAAGCTTTCTTT; abundance: -; d_gene: -; j_gene: TRBJ1-1; v_gene: TRBV14
CDR3aa: CASSWGPYEQYF; CDR3nt: TGCGCCAGCAGCTGGGGCCCCTACGAGCAGTACTTC; abundance: -; d_gene: -; j_gene: TRBJ2-7; v_gene: TRBV5-1
CDR3aa: CATAGGLSVSNQPQHF; CDR3nt: TGTGCCACCGCGGGGGGGCTATCCGTGAGCAATCAGCCCCAGCATTTT; abundance: -; d_gene: -; j_gene: TRBJ1-5; v_gene: TRBV28
CDR3aa: CASSPIAGGTDTQYF; CDR3nt: TGTGCCAGCAGTCCAATAGCGGGAGGCACAGATACGCAGTATTTT; abundance: -; d_gene: TRBD2; j_gene: TRBJ2-3; v_gene: TRBV27
CDR3aa: CASRRRGIASNEQFF; CDR3nt: TGTGCCAGCCGTCGGCGGGGCATAGCCTCCAATGAGCAGTTCTTC; abundance: -; d_gene: -; j_gene: TRBJ2-1; v_gene: TRBV2
CDR3aa: CASSFSPGIGSTEAFF; CDR3nt: TGTGCCAGCAGCTTTTCGCCAGGGATTGGCTCCACTGAAGCTTTCTTT; abundance: -; d_gene: -; j_gene: TRBJ1-1; v_gene: TRBV7-9
CDR3aa: CASSAQGYGGNTIYF; CDR3nt: TGTGCCAGCAGCGCCCAAGGATATGGGGGAAACACCATATATTTT; abundance: -; d_gene: -; j_gene: TRBJ1-3; v_gene: TRBV9
CDR3aa: CASSKGPKSYEQYF; CDR3nt: TGTGCCAGTAGTAAAGGGCCAAAAAGCTACGAGCAGTACTTC; abundance: -; d_gene: -; j_gene: TRBJ2-7; v_gene: TRBV19
CDR3aa: CASSPDTALVRNTIYF; CDR3nt: TGTGCCAGCAGCCCCGACACGGCGCTTGTTAGAAACACCATATATTTT; abundance: -; d_gene: -; j_gene: TRBJ1-3; v_gene: TRBV9
CDR3aa: CASSLTGNPGGIQYF; CDR3nt: TGTGCCAGCAGCTTAACCGGGAACCCCGGAGGCATTCAGTACTTC; abundance: -; d_gene: -; j_gene: TRBJ2-4; v_gene: TRBV7-3